The 27 T cell receptor beta chains below all came from one sample that was sequenced in a study of T-cell reconstitution after alpha-beta-depleted transplantation in children. Unique molecular identifiers were incorporated into the prepared TCRbeta library. A single record per CDR3 protein comes from TCRdb applying MiXCR to the PCR reads. The sample has about 640,000 distinct CDR3 sequences, over 15% seen once; the top ten hold 1.1%. The sequencing here drew on PBMCs from the stem cell graft donor, taken from the stem cell graft. These receptors all stem from a human donor who donated a stem cell graft to a child with acute myeloid leukemia.

At least ten counts were recorded for this clonotype. The CDR3: CSVETSEPGYEQYF. For the CDR3, the DNA is TGCAGCGTTGAAACGTCCGAACCGGGCTACGAGCAGTACTTC. The chain recombines TRBV29-1 with TRBJ2-7; D unclear. In germline, CDR1 is SQVTM, CDR2 ANQGSEA. This CDR3 is built from 14 residues. Trimming left V 2 bases short and J 3 bases short, with 14 bases between.

This clonotype was counted ten times or more. The chain has TRBV20-1 and TRBJ2-4; possibly TRBD1 for D (5 bases). V was cut by 0 bases and J by 1 base, with 16 bases left in between. CDR1 and CDR2 (germline): DFQATT, SNEGSKA (reference sequence). CDR3 length: 17 amino acids. The CDR3 DNA reads TGCAGTGCTAGAGATCGTAGGGGCGCAGAGGCCAAAAACATTCAGTACTTC. It encodes CSARDRRGAEAKNIQYF.

This clonotype was detected a few times. The chain links TRBV4-3 to TRBJ2-1; 9 nucleotides align to TRBD2. The CDR3 has 16 residues. The V and J ends lost 0 bases and 6 bases, in that order; junction bases with no gene match: 6. The germline V gene encodes CDR1 LGHNA and CDR2 YSLEER. The CDR3 region has the DNA TGCGCCAGCAGCCAAGAACCCGGACTAGCGCCCAATGAGCAGTTCTTC. Its protein product is CASSQEPGLAPNEQFF.

The chain recombines TRBV27 with TRBJ2-2, with D possibly being TRBD1 (6 bases). The CDR3 has 16 amino acids. CDR1 MNHEY and CDR2 SMNVEV come from the germline V gene (reference sequence). V gave up 2 bases and J gave up 1 base, with 11 bases separating them. The CDR3 here is CASSLDRPMNTGELFF. CDR3 bases: TGTGCCAGCAGTTTAGACAGGCCAATGAACACCGGGGAGCTGTTTTTT.

Many counts were recorded for this clonotype. The genes are TRBV29-1 and TRBJ2-3; 7 bases align to TRBD2. Trimming took 3 bases from V and 4 from J; bases not matched to a gene: 4. Germline V lookup: CDR1 SQVTM, CDR2 ANQGSEA. This CDR3 region has 13 residues. The CDR3 loop reads CSVDPSGPDTQYF. The CDR3 DNA follows: TGCAGCGTTGATCCTAGCGGTCCAGATACGCAGTATTTT.

The CDR3 bases are TGCGCCAGCAGCCACGAAAACACTAACAATGAGCAGTTCTTC. Protein sequence: CASSHENTNNEQFF. The rearrangement uses TRBV4-1 and TRBJ2-1; the D is unclear. Germline V gene data show CDR1 as MGHRA and CDR2 as YSYEKL. Trimming left V 3 bases short and J 5 bases short, with 11 bases between. CDR3 length equals 14 residues.

This clonotype was seen more than once but under ten times. The chain recombines TRBV15 with TRBJ2-1; TRBD2 matches at 7 bases. V gave up 0 bases and J gave up 0 bases; unmatched junction bases: 8. This CDR3 has 18 amino acids. In germline, CDR1 is LNHNV, CDR2 YYDKDF (reference sequence). CDR3: CATSRDPGGGGSYNEQFF. CDR3 sequence (DNA): TGTGCCACCAGCAGAGATCCCGGAGGCGGGGGCTCCTACAATGAGCAGTTCTTC.

V is TRBV7-2 and J is TRBJ2-3; 8 bases agree with TRBD1. CDR3 length: 16 residues. CDR1 is SGHTA and CDR2 is FQGNSA in the germline V gene. V lost 1 base, J lost 6 bases, and 9 bases stayed unmatched. In DNA, the CDR3 is TGTGCCAGCAGCTTAGTCGGGCAGGGGGCGCGGGATACGCAGTATTTT. Translation gives CASSLVGQGARDTQYF.

This clonotype was counted at least ten times. This rearrangement joins TRBV29-1 to TRBJ2-5; TRBD1 matches at 11 bases. Germline assignment: CDR1 SQVTM and CDR2 ANQGSEA. There are 15 residues in the CDR3. Losses at the gene ends were 6 bases for V and 6 bases for J; bases not matched to a gene: 12. The CDR3 sequence is CSVFLGQGGAKTQYF. CDR3 DNA: TGCAGCGTCTTCTTGGGACAGGGGGGAGCCAAGACCCAGTACTTC.

This clonotype was observed many times. A read error may account for a junction end that differs from germline. The chain has TRBV12-3 or TRBV12-4 and TRBJ2-5, with a tentative D call TRBD2 (5 bases). This CDR3 has 12 residues. The CDR3 loop reads CASSLALETQYF. The CDR3 DNA reads TGTGCCAGCAGCTTAGCGTTAGAGACCCAGTACTTC.

This clonotype has at least ten counts. This sequence joins TRBV20-1 and TRBJ2-7; D might be TRBD1 or TRBD2, each matching 5 bases. The V gene lost 0 bases and the J gene lost 2 bases, with 14 bases spanning the gap. The CDR3 has 15 residues. CDR1 is DFQATT, CDR2 SNEGSKA, per germline (reference sequence). The CDR3 here is CSARDGRQGPYEQYV. CDR3 in DNA: TGCAGTGCTAGAGATGGTCGGCAGGGACCCTACGAGCAGTACGTC.

J is TRBJ2-1 and V is TRBV11-2, with a weak D call TRBD1 (5 bases). Germline CDR1 SGHAT, CDR2 FQNNGV. This CDR3 has 15 residues. V was clipped by 6 bases and J by 7 bases, with 19 bases between them. DNA of the CDR3: TGTGCCAGCAGTCCAGTTTTCGGCCGGACAAATGAGCAGTTCTTC. It yields the protein CASSPVFGRTNEQFF.

This clonotype was seen at least ten times. This chain joins TRBV20-1 and TRBJ2-3, with a weak D call TRBD1 (7 bases). With 5 bases removed from V and 3 bases from J, the gap between germline ends came to 12 bases. The length of the CDR3 is 13 residues. The germline V gene has CDR1 DFQATT and CDR2 SNEGSKA (reference sequence). CDR3 bases: TGCAGTGCTTGGCCAGGGGGGACAGATACGCAGTATTTT. Translation: CSAWPGGTDTQYF.

This clonotype occurred a few times. This sequence joins TRBV12-3 or TRBV12-4 and TRBJ2-1; D unresolved. The V gene lost 0 bases and the J gene lost 0 bases, with 12 bases spanning the gap. This CDR3 contains 17 residues. In nucleotides, the CDR3 is TGTGCCAGCAGTTTAGCGATCGGCGCTGGCTCCTACAATGAGCAGTTCTTC. As protein: CASSLAIGAGSYNEQFF.

J is TRBJ2-4 and V is TRBV7-7, with 12 bases identical to TRBD1. Germline V gene lookup returns CDR1 SSHAT and CDR2 FNYEAQ (reference sequence). CDR3 length: 20 amino acids. With V trimmed by 5 bases and J by 1 base, 15 bases remained unmatched. Written as DNA, the CDR3 is TGTGCCAGCAGCACACACTTGGGGACAGGGGGCACTTTGGCCAAAAACATTCAGTACTTC. Protein sequence: CASSTHLGTGGTLAKNIQYF.

In this sample, this clonotype turned up many times. V gene TRBV20-1 combines with J gene TRBJ2-5, with D possibly TRBD2 on 5 matching bases. CDR1 DFQATT and CDR2 SNEGSKA come from the germline V gene (reference sequence). The V end lost 5 bases, the J end lost 5 bases, and 9 bases lay between the germline ends. There are 11 residues in the CDR3. CDR3 nucleotide sequence: TGCAGTGCTTGGAGGAAGGAGACCCAGTACTTC. As protein: CSAWRKETQYF.

This chain links TRBV12-3 or TRBV12-4 with TRBJ2-1; TRBD2 aligns across 7 bases. The V and J ends lost 6 bases and 4 bases, in that order; junction bases with no gene match: 9. The CDR3 contains 15 residues. In nucleotides, the CDR3 is TGTGCCAGCAGCACCCCCGGGACTATATACAATGAGCAGTTCTTC. Translating it yields CASSTPGTIYNEQFF.

The J gene is TRBJ1-2, the V gene TRBV24-1; 8 bases are shared with TRBD1. The CDR3 is made up of 14 amino acids. Trimming removed 0 bases from V and 6 bases from J; junction bases left unmatched: 2. Germline values: CDR1 KGHDR, CDR2 SFDVKD. CDR3 nucleotide sequence: TGTGCCACCAGTGATTTGGACAGGGGTCATGGCTACACCTTC. This translates into CATSDLDRGHGYTF.

This clonotype has at least ten counts. V gene TRBV20-1 combines with J gene TRBJ1-6, with 7 bases aligning to TRBD1. The junction had 14 bases not matched to a gene; V was cut back by 0 bases and J by 0 bases. This CDR3 region has 20 residues. CDR1 and CDR2 from the germline V gene are DFQATT and SNEGSKA (reference sequence). CDR3 residues: CSARDHERDRLSSYNSPLHF. The CDR3 region has the DNA TGCAGTGCTAGAGATCATGAGCGGGACAGATTGAGCTCCTATAATTCACCCCTCCACTTT.

Many counts were recorded for this clonotype. The chain couples TRBV5-1 to TRBJ1-1, with a possible D match to TRBD1 (6 bases). Germline V lookup: CDR1 SGHRS, CDR2 YFSETQ. CDR3 length: 14 residues. The ends were cut back, 1 base at V and 4 bases at J, with 11 bases in the middle. The CDR3: CASSLTTGTTEAFF. CDR3 bases: TGCGCCAGCAGCTTGACGACAGGAACCACTGAAGCTTTCTTT.

This clonotype has a handful of counts. The gene calls are TRBV20-1 and TRBJ1-6; D is ambiguous. In germline, CDR1 is DFQATT, CDR2 SNEGSKA (reference sequence). CDR3 length: 13 amino acids. V lost 3 bases and J lost 8, with 11 bases in between. The CDR3 nucleotides are TGCAGTGCTAGGGAGGGCAAAGATTCACCCCTCCACTTT. Translated: CSAREGKDSPLHF.

This clonotype came up many times. The chain links TRBV20-1 to TRBJ2-7; D unclear. Germline V CDR1 and CDR2: DFQATT, SNEGSKA (reference sequence). Trimming stripped 2 bases from V and 7 bases from J, with 18 bases between. The CDR3 totals 14 residues. CDR3 nucleotide sequence: TGCAGTGCTAGATCCCAAGGGCAACTGGGGGAGCAGTACGTC. This codes for CSARSQGQLGEQYV.

In its sample, this clonotype was seen a few times. This chain links TRBV6-2 or TRBV6-3 with TRBJ2-1; the D is unclear. Germline CDR1 MNHEY, CDR2 SVGEGT. CDR3 length equals 12 residues. Between the trimmed V and J ends, which lost 2 bases and 9 bases, there was a span of 8 bases. The CDR3 is CASSYRVGEQFF. The CDR3 nucleotides read TGTGCCAGCAGTTACAGGGTCGGTGAGCAGTTCTTC.

This clonotype was seen a few times. V usage is TRBV11-1 and J usage is TRBJ2-2; 10 nucleotides agree with TRBD2. The CDR3 runs 15 residues. Trimming cost V 5 bases and J 5 bases; bases outside gene matches: 5. Germline assignment: CDR1 SGHAT and CDR2 FQDESV (reference sequence). Here the CDR3 reads CASSAGTSATGELFF. The CDR3 nucleotides are TGTGCCAGCAGCGCCGGGACTAGCGCGACCGGGGAGCTGTTTTTT.

This chain connects TRBV12-3 or TRBV12-4 to TRBJ1-2, with TRBD1 as a possible D gene (5 bases). The CDR3 extends over 14 amino acids. Trimming removed 6 bases from V and 4 bases from J, with 15 bases in between. CDR3 loop: CASRPTGVPYGYTF. CDR3 in DNA: TGTGCCAGCAGACCCACAGGAGTCCCCTATGGCTACACCTTC.

This sequence joins TRBV7-9 and TRBJ1-1; D is perhaps TRBD1 (6 bases). V gave up 3 bases and J gave up 4 bases, with 12 bases separating them. Germline V gives CDR1 SEHNR, CDR2 FQNEAQ (reference sequence). There are 14 residues in the CDR3. The CDR3 region is CASSFPTGGTEAFF. As DNA, the CDR3 is TGTGCCAGCAGCTTCCCGACAGGCGGCACTGAAGCTTTCTTT.

Ten or more counts support this clonotype. The gene calls are TRBV20-1 and TRBJ1-5; D unresolved. V was trimmed by 5 bases and J by 1 base, leaving 12 bases between them. Germline V lookup: CDR1 DFQATT, CDR2 SNEGSKA (reference sequence). The CDR3 is 14 amino acids. CDR3 nucleotide sequence: TGCAGTGCTCTTCGGGGATCCAGCAATCAGCCCCAGCATTTT. It codes for CSALRGSSNQPQHF.